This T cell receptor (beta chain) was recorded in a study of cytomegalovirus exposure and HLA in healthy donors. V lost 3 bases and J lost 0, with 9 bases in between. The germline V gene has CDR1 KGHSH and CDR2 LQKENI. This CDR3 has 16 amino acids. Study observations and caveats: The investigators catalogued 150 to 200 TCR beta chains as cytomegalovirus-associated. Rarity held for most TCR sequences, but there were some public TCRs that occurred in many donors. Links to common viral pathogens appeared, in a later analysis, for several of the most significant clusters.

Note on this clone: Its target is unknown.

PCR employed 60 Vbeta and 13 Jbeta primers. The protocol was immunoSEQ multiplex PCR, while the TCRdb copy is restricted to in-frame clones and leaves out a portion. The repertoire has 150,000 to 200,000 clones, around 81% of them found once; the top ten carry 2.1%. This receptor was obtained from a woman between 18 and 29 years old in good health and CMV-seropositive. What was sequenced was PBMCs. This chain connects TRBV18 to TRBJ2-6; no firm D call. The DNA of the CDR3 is TGTGCCAGCTCACCTAGCCATCTCTCTGGGGCCAACGTCCTGACTTTC. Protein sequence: CASSPSHLSGANVLTF.